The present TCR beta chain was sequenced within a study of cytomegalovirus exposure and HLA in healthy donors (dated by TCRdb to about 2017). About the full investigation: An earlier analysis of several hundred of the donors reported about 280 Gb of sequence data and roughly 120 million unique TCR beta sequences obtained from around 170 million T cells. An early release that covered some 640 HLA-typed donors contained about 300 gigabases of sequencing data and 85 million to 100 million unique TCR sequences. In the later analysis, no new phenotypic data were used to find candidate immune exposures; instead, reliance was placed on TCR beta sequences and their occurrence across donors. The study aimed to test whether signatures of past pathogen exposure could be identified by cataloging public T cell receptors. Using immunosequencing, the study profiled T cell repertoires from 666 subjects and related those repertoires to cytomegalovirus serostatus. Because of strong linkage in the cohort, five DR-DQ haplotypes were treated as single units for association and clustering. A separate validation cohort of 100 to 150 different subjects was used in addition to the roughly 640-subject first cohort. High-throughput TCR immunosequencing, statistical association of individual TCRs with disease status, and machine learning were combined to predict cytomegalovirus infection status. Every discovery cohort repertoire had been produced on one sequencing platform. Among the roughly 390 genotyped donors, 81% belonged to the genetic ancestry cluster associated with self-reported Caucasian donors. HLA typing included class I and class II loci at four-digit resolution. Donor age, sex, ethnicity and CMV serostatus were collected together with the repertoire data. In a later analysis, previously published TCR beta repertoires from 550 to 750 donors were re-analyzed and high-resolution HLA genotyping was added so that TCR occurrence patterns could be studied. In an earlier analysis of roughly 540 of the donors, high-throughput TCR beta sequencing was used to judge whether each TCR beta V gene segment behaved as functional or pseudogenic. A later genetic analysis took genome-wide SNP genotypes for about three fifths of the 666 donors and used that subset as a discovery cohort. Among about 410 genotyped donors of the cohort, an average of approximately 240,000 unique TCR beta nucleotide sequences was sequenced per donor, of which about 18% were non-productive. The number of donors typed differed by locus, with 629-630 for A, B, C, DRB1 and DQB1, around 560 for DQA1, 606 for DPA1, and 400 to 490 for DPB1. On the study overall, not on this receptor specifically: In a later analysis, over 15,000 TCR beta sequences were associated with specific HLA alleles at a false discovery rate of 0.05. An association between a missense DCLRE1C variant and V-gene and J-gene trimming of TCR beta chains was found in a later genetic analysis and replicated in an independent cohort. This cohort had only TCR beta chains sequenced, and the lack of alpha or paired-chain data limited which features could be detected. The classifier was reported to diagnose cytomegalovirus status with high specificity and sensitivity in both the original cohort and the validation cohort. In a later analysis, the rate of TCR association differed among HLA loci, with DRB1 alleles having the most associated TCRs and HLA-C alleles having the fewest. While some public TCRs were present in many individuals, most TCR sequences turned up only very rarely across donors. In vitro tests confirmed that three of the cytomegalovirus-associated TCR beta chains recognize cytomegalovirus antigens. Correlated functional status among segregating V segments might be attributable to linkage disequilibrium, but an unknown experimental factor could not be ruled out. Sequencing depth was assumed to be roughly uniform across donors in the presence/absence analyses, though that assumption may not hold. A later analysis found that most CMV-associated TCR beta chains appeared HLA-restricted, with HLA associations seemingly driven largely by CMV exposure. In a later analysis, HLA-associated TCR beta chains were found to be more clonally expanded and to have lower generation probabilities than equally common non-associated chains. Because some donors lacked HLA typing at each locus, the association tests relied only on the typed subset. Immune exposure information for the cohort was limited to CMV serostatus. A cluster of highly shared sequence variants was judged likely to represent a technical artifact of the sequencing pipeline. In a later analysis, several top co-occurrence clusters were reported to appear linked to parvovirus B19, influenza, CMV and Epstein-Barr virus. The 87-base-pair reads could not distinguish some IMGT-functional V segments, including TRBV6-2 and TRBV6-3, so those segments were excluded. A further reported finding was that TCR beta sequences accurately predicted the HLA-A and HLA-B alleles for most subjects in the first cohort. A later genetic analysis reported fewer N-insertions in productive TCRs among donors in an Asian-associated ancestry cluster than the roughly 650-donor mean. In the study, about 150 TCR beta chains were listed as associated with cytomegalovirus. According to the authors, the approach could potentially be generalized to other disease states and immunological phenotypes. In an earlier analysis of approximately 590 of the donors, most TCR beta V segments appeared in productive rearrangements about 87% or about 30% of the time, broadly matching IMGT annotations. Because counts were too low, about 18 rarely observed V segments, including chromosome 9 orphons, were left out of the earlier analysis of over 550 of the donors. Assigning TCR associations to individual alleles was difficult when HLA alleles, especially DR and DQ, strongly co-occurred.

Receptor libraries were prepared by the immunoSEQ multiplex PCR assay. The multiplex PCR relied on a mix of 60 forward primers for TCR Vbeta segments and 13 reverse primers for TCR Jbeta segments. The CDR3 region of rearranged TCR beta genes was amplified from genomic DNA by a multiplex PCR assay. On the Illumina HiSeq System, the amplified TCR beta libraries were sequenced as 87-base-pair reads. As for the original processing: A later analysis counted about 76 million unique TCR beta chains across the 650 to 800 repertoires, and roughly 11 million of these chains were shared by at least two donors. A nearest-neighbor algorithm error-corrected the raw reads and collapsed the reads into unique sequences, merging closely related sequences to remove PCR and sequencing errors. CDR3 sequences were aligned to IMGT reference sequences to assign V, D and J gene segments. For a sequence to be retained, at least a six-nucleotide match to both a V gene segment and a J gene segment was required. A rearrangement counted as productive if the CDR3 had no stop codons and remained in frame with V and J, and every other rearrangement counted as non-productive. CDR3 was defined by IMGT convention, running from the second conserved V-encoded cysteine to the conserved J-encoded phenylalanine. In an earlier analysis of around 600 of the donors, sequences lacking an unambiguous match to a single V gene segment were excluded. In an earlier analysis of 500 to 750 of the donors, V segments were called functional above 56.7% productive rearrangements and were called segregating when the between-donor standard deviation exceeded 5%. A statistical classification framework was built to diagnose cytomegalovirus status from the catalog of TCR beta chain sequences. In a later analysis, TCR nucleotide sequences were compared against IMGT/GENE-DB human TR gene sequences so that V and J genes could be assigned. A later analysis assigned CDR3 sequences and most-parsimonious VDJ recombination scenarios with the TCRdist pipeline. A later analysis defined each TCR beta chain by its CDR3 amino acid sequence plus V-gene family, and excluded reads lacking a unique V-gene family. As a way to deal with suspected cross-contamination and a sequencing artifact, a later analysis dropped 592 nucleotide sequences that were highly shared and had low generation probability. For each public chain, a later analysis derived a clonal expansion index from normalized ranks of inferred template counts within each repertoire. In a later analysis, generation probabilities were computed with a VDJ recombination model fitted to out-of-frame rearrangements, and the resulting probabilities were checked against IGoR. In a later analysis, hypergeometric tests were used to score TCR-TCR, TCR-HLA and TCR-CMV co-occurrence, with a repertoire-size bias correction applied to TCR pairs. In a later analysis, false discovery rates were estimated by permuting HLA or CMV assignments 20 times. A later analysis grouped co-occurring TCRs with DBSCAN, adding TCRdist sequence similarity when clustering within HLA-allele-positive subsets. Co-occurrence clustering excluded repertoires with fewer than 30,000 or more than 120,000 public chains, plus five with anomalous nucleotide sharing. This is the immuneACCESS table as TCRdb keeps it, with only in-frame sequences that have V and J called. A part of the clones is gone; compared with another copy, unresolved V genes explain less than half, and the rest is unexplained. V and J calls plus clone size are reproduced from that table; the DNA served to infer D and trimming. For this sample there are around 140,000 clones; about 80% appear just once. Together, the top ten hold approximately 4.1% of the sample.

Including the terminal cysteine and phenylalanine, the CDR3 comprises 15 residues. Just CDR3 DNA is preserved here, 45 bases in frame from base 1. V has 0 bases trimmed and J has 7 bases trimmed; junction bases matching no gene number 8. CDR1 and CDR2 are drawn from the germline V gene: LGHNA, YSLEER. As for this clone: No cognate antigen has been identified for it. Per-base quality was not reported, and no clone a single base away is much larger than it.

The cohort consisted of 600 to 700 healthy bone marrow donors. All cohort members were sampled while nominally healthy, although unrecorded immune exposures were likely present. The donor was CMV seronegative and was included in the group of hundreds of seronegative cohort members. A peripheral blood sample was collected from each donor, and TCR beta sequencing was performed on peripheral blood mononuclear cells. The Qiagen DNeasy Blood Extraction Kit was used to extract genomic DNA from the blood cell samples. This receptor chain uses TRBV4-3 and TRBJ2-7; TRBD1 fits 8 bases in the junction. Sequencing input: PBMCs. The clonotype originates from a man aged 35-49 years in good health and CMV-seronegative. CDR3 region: CASSQDRQGANEQYF. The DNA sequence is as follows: TGCGCCAGCAGCCAAGATAGGCAGGGGGCTAATGAGCAGTACTTC.